This T cell receptor (beta chain) was found in a study of shared clonotypes between healthy human individuals. The repertoire was sequenced with immunoSEQ multiplex PCR; TCRdb's copy has only in-frame clones and lacks some. The table includes 2 million to 2.5 million clones, 93% detected once. Deletions cut 8 bases from V and 1 base from J, with 18 bases between. This CDR3 is 15 amino acids long. Germline CDR1 MDHEN, CDR2 SYDVKM. Sequencing was done on a sample of naive CD4+ T cells from PBMCs. The subset here: CD45RA+ positively selected. The chain carries TRBV28 and TRBJ2-7; tentative D call: TRBD1 (7 bases). The clonotype was recovered from a man between 18 and 29 years old in good health. Some clones in this sample may be carry-over from other donors' samples. DNA for the CDR3: TGTGCCAGCGGAATAGGGGGCGCGGGATCCTACGAGCAGTACTTC. Amino acid sequence: CASGIGGAGSYEQYF.